A single sample gave rise to the 10 T cell receptor beta chains below, sequenced in a study of blood T cell repertoires in COVID-19. Using immunoSEQ multiplex PCR, the repertoire was profiled, and TCRdb retains in-frame clones only, with some absent. This table has about 150,000 clones, roughly 90% appearing once. The specimen was PBMCs or T cells enriched from blood (not recorded which). The receptors here all came from a woman aged 25 to 45 with acute COVID-19.

The V and J genes are TRBV27 and TRBJ2-7; the match to TRBD2 covers 12 bases. This CDR3 region has 16 residues. J gave up 6 bases and V 1 base, and 7 bases lay outside the gene matches. Germline loops: CDR1 MNHEY, CDR2 SMNVEV (reference sequence). CDR3 nucleotides: TGTGCCAGCAGTTTATTCCCACTAGCGGGAGGATTCGAGCAGTACTTC. It encodes CASSLFPLAGGFEQYF.

The chain couples TRBV7-2 to TRBJ2-4; TRBD2 matches at 7 bases. With 6 bases clipped from V and 8 bases from J, the junction kept 10 bases outside the gene matches. The CDR3 has 14 residues. Germline V CDR1 and CDR2: SGHTA, FQGNSA. The CDR3 bases are TGTGCCAGCAGTCCTGGACTAGGTTCATACATTCAGTACTTC. It specifies CASSPGLGSYIQYF.

The chain is built from TRBV19 and TRBJ1-5; possibly TRBD1 for D (6 bases). The CDR3 sequence is 14 residues long. The V gene lost 6 bases and the J gene lost 3 bases, with 12 bases spanning the gap. The germline CDR1 and CDR2 sequences are LNHDA and SQIVND (reference sequence). CDR3 region: CASRLQGNNQPQHF. In DNA form, the CDR3 reads TGTGCCAGTAGGCTACAGGGCAACAATCAGCCCCAGCATTTT.

This sequence joins TRBV7-2 and TRBJ1-5; 12 positions match TRBD1. This CDR3 contains 16 residues. Trimming took 5 bases from V and 7 from J; bases not matched to a gene: 9. Germline V gene sequence: CDR1 SGHTA, CDR2 FQGNSA. The CDR3 coding sequence is TGTGCCAGCAGCGTAGGGACAGGGGGCATGGGACAGCCCCAGCATTTT. Its protein is CASSVGTGGMGQPQHF.

The sample holds a few counts of this clone. The chain combines TRBV19 with TRBJ1-1; weak D call: TRBD1 (5 bases). Per germline, CDR1 LNHDA and CDR2 SQIVND (reference sequence). This CDR3 region has 13 residues. The V gene lost 7 bases and the J gene lost 1 base, with 10 bases spanning the gap. For the CDR3, the DNA is TGTGCCAGTACCGCGGGGCGGAACACTGAAGCTTTCTTT. The encoded protein is CASTAGRNTEAFF.

V usage is TRBV5-4 and J usage is TRBJ2-7; 11 bases agree with TRBD1. The CDR3 runs to 15 residues. V gave up 4 bases and J gave up 2 bases; unmatched junction bases: 5. CDR1 is SGHNT and CDR2 is YYREEE in the germline V gene (reference sequence). Here the CDR3 reads CASSDPGQGAYEQYF. CDR3 coding DNA: TGTGCCAGCAGCGACCCGGGACAGGGGGCCTACGAGCAGTACTTC. Looking up the rest from reference TRBV5-4 and TRBJ2-7 gives the full variable domain: ETGVTQSPTHLIKTRGQQVTLRCSSQSGHNTVSWYQQALGQGPQFIFQYYREEENGRGNFPPRFSGLQFPNYSSELNVNALELDDSALYLCASSDPGQGAYEQYFGPGTRLTVT.

The J gene is TRBJ1-1, the V gene TRBV6-5; the D gene is possibly TRBD1 (6 bases). The CDR3 spans 13 residues. The germline V gene encodes CDR1 MNHEY and CDR2 SVGAGI. Trimming removed 6 bases at V and 4 bases at J, with 12 bases between. CDR3 sequence (DNA): TGTGCCAGCAGAGCGGGGGGGCCCACTGAAGCTTTCTTT. It yields the protein CASRAGGPTEAFF.

CDR3 nucleotides: TGTGCCAGCAGTTCGCGGGTAGCTCAGCCCCAGCATTTT. As protein: CASSSRVAQPQHF. The chain carries TRBV28 and TRBJ1-5, with D unresolved. The CDR3 spans 13 residues. V lost 4 bases and J 6 bases, leaving 10 bases between the germline ends. In germline, CDR1 is MDHEN, CDR2 SYDVKM.

The genes are TRBV7-8 and TRBJ1-5; the D is unclear. V was clipped by 5 bases and J by 3 bases, with 23 bases between them. CDR3 length equals 18 residues. Germline-derived CDR1 and CDR2 are SGHVS and FQNEAQ. CDR3 nucleotides: TGTGCCAGCAGCAGCGGGATTTTAGTAGTCCAAAACAATCAGCCCCAGCATTTT. This gives the protein CASSSGILVVQNNQPQHF.

V usage is TRBV3-1 (or the pseudogene TRBV3-2) and J usage is TRBJ1-6; 7 positions match TRBD1. Germline values: CDR1 LGHDT, CDR2 YNNKEL (reference sequence). The V gene end was trimmed by 1 base and the J gene end by 7 bases; junction bases not matched to a gene: 4. This CDR3 is 15 amino acids long. DNA for the CDR3: TGTGCCAGCAGCCAAGCCACAGGGGTCAATTCACCCCTCCACTTT. Translated: CASSQATGVNSPLHF.